The following is a T cell receptor beta chain sequence with its context. The V and J ends lost 3 bases and 0 bases respectively, with 11 bases between them. The CDR3 has 16 residues. Germline V gene data show CDR1 as SNHLY and CDR2 as FYNNEI. This sample was included in a study of regulatory T cells in long-lasting Graves disease. Arm-PCR of CDR3 regions with iRepertoire HTBI primers generated TCR beta libraries. TCRdb fed the multiplex PCR reads into MiXCR, producing one record per CDR3 protein. The sample includes hundreds of thousands of distinct CDR3 sequences, roughly a fifth of them seen just once. Time point here: persistent/refractory GD, antithyroid drugs over 5 years with positive TRAb. The TCR library was made from RNA that had been extracted from PBMCs in TRIzol.

Sample: peripheral blood mononuclear cells (PBMCs), taken when the disease was refractory, from a patient treated with antithyroid drugs. This sequence originates from a female donor with Graves disease. This chain joins TRBV2 and TRBJ2-2, with D perhaps matching TRBD1 (5 bases). The CDR3 nucleotides are TGTGCCAGCAGTGACACCTCAGGGACGAACACCGGGGAGCTGTTTTTT. Protein: CASSDTSGTNTGELFF.